This TCR beta chain was found in a study of Tregs in tolerant kidney transplant recipients. V lost 6 bases and J lost 3, with 18 bases in between. CDR3 size: 15 residues. Germline-derived CDR1 and CDR2 are SEHNR and FQNEAQ (reference sequence). Sequencing used immunoSEQ multiplex PCR; TCRdb keeps in-frame clones, though not all of them. The sample has about 83,000 clones; roughly 98% are singletons. The source is a human donor who received a combined kidney and bone marrow transplant. V usage is TRBV7-9 and J usage is TRBJ2-7, with D possibly matching TRBD1 (6 bases). Sample: CD4+ T cells from blood, taken before the transplant. The CDR3 DNA is TGTGCCAGCAGTAGACTCGGGACATCCCACTACGAGCAGTACTTC. Encoded protein: CASSRLGTSHYEQYF.